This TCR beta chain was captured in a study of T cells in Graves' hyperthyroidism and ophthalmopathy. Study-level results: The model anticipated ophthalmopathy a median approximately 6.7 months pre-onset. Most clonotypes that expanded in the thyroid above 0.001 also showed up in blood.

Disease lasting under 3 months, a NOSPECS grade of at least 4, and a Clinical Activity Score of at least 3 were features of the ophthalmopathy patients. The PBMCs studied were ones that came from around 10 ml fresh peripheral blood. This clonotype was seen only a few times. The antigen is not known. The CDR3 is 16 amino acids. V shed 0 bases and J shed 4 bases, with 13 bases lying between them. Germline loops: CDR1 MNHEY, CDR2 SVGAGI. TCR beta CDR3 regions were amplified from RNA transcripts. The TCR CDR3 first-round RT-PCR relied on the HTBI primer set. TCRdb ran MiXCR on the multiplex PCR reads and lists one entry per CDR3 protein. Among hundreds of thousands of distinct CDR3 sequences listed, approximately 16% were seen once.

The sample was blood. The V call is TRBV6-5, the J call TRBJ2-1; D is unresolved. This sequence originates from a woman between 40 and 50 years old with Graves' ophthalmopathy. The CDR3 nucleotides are TGTGCCAGCAGTTACTCGAGGTACCGGTCGTACAATGAGCAGTTCTTC. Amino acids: CASSYSRYRSYNEQFF.